This TCR beta chain emerged from a study of T cells after somatic rescue of genetic block. The table lists this clone with a count of one. Assay: immunoSEQ multiplex PCR; the TCRdb copy retains only in-frame clones and omits some. Seen here are 88,000 or so clones, more than 80% observed once, and the top ten hold 1.6%. The CDR3 length is 14 residues. V lost 1 base, J lost 9 bases, and 13 bases lay in between. CDR1 and CDR2 from the germline V gene are MGHRA and YSYEKL. The TCR originated in a woman aged 18-29 years. V gene TRBV4-1 combines with J gene TRBJ2-1; tentatively, D is TRBD1 or TRBD2 (5 bases each). Sequencing was performed on peripheral blood mononuclear cells (PBMCs). The CDR3 nucleotides read TGCGCCAGCAGCCAAGTTCTCGAGGGGATTGAGCAGTTCTTC. Translation: CASSQVLEGIEQFF.